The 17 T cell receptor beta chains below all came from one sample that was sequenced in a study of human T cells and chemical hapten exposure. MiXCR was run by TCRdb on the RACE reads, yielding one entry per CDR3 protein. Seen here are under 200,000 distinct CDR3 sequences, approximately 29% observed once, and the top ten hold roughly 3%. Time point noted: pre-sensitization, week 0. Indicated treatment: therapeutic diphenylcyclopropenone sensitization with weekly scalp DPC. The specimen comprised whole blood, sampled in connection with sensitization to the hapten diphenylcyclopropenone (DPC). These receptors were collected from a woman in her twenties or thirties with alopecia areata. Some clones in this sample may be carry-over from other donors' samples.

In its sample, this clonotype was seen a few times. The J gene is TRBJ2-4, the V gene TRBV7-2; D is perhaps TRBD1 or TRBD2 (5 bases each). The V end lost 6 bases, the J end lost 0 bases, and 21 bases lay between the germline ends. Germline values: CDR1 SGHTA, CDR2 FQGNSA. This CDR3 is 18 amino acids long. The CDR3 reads CASSPALYGGVAKNIQYF. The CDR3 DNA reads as TGTGCCAGCAGTCCAGCCCTTTATGGGGGTGTAGCCAAAAACATTCAGTACTTC.

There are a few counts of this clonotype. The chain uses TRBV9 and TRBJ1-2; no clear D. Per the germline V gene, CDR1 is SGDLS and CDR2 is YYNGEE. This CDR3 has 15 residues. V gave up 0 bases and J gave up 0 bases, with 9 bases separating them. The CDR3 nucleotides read TGTGCCAGCAGCGTAGCCCCAGATCCTAACTATGGCTACACCTTC. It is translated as CASSVAPDPNYGYTF.

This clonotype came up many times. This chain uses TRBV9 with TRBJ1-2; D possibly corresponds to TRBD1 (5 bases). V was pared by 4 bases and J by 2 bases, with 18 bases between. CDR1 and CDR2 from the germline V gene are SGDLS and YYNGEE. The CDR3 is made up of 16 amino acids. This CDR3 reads CASSLRSGAGNYGYTF. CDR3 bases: TGTGCCAGCAGCCTCCGTTCCGGGGCAGGAAACTATGGCTACACCTTC.

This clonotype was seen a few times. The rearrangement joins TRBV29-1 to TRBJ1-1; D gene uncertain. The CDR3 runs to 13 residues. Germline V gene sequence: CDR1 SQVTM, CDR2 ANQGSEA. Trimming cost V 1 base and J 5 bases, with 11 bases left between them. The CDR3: CSVEVLEETEAFF. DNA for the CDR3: TGCAGCGTTGAAGTCTTAGAAGAGACTGAAGCTTTCTTT.

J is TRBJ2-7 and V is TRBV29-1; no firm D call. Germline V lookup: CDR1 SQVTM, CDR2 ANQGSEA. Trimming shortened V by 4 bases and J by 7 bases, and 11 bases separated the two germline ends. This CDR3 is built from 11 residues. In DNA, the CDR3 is TGCAGCGTTGGAACGGCCGGGGAGCAGTACTTC. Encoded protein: CSVGTAGEQYF.

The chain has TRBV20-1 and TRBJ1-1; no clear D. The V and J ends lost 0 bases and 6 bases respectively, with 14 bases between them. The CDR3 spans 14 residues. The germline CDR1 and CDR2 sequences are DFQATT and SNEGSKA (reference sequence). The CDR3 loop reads CSARDPSGVPEAFF. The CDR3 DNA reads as TGCAGTGCTAGAGATCCGTCCGGGGTTCCTGAAGCTTTCTTT.

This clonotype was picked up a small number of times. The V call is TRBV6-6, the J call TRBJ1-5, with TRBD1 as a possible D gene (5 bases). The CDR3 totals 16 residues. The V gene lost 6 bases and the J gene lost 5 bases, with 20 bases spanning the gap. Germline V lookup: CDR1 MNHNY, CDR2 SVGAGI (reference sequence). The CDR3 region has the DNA TGTGCCAGCAGAAAAACGACGGACGGGGGGGATCAGCCCCAGCATTTT. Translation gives CASRKTTDGGDQPQHF.

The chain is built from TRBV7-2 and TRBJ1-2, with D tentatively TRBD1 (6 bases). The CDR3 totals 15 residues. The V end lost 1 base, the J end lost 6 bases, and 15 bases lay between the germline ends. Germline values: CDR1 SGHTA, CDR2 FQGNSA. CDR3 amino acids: CASSLVIGRGDGYTF. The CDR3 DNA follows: TGTGCCAGCAGCTTAGTAATTGGCAGGGGAGATGGCTACACCTTC.

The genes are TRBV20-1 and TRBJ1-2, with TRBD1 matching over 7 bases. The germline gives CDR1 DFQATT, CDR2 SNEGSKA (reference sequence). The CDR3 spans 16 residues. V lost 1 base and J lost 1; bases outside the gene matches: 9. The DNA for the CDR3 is TGCAGTGCTAGAGGCCCACAGGGACAGAATAACTATGGCTACACCTTC. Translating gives CSARGPQGQNNYGYTF.

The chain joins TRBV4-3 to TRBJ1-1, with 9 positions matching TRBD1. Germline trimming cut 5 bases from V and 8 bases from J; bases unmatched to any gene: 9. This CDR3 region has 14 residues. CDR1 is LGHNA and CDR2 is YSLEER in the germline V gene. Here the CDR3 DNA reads TGCGCCAGCAGCGCCGAGACAGGGGGTGTGGAAGCTTTCTTT. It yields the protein CASSAETGGVEAFF.

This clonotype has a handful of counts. CDR3 bases: TGTGCCAGCAGCCGTGGGACAGCGTATTCCTACGAGCAGTACTTC. It specifies CASSRGTAYSYEQYF. The J gene is TRBJ2-7, the V gene TRBV3-1; 7 bases match TRBD1. V dropped 4 bases and J dropped 1; count of bases not matched to a gene: 7. Germline CDR1 LGHDT, CDR2 YNNKEL (reference sequence). This CDR3 is built from 15 residues.

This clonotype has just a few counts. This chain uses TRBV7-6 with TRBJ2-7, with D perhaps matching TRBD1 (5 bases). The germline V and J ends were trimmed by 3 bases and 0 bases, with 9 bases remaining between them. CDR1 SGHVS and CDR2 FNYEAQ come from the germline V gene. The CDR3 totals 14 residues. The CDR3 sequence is CASSLIQDSYEQYF. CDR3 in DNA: TGTGCCAGCAGCTTGATACAGGACTCCTACGAGCAGTACTTC.

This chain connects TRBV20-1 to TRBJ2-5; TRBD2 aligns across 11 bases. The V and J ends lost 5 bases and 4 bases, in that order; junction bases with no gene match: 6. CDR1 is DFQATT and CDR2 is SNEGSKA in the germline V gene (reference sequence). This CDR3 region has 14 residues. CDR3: CSAVAGLAGETQYF. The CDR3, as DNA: TGCAGTGCTGTAGCCGGACTAGCGGGAGAGACCCAGTACTTC.

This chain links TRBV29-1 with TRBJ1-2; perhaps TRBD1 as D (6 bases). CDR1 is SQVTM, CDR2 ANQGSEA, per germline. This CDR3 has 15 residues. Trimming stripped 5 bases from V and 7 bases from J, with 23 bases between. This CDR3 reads CSVTLVWGRLSGYTF. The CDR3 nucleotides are TGCAGCGTTACGTTAGTATGGGGGCGCCTTAGTGGCTACACCTTC. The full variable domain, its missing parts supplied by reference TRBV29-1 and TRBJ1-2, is SAVISQKPSRDICQRGTSLTIQCQVDSQVTMMFWYRQQPGQSLTLIATANQGSEATYESGFVIDKFPISRPNLTFSTLTVSNMSPEDSSIYLCSVTLVWGRLSGYTFGSGTRLTVV.

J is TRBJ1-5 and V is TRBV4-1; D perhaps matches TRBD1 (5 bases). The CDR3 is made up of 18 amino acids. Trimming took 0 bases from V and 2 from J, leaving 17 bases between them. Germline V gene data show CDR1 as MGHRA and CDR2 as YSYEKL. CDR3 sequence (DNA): TGCGCCAGCAGCCAAGATTATCCAGGACCCAGGGGCAATCAGCCCCAGCATTTT. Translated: CASSQDYPGPRGNQPQHF.

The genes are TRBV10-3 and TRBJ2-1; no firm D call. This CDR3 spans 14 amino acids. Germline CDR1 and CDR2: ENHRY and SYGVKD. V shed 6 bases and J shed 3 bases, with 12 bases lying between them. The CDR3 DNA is TGTGCCATCAGGGACCCCGTGGGCTACAATGAGCAGTTCTTC. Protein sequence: CAIRDPVGYNEQFF.

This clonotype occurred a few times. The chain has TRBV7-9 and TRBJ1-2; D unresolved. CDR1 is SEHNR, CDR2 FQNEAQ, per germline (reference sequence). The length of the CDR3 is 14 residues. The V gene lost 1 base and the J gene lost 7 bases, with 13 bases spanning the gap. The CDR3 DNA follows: TGTGCCAGCAGCTTAGGGGTCAGTTGGTTTGGCTACACCTTC. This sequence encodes CASSLGVSWFGYTF.